The source of this T cell receptor (beta chain) is a study of blood T cells in healthy people across ages. In this sample, this clonotype turned up a few times. Its antigen is undetermined. Study findings and constraints: Correlation between TCR beta diversity and naive T cell percentage was strong.

A second PCR, run for about 7 to 11 cycles, used a sample-barcoded 5' primer plus a J-beta primer mix. Unique molecular identifiers of 12 random nucleotides labeled each cDNA. TCRdb recomputed calls from the 5' RACE reads with MiXCR, one row per CDR3 protein. Here the sample spans 600,000 to 1,000,000 distinct CDR3 sequences, roughly 64% being singletons. V was pared by 3 bases and J by 3 bases, with 18 bases between. The CDR3 spans 17 residues. Germline loops: CDR1 MDHEN, CDR2 SYDVKM. The sequencing input was blood. This clonotype was sampled from a man between 25 and 39 years old in good health. The rearrangement joins TRBV28 to TRBJ2-1; D possibly corresponds to TRBD2 (5 bases). CDR3 sequence reads: CASSFVDGGFGYNEQFF. The CDR3, as DNA: TGTGCCAGCAGTTTTGTAGATGGCGGGTTTGGCTACAATGAGCAGTTCTTC.